The rows below give T cell receptor beta chains drawn from one sample of a study of T cell repertoires in cytomegalovirus infection. TCRdb re-called the reads with MiXCR, one entry per CDR3 protein. The table includes hundreds of thousands of distinct CDR3 sequences, approximately 25% detected once. The specimen was CD8+ T cells from PBMCs. These receptors were collected from a human donor in good health (CMV status not recorded). Some clones in this sample may be carry-over from other donors' samples. The CDR3 runs from the conserved cysteine through the conserved F or W. D genes are given only for firm matches. The size entry is marked missing in some rows and otherwise reads once, few, many or a size class.

cdr3_nt,cdr3_aa,d_call,v_call,clone_size,cdr3_length,j_call
TGCAGTGCTAGGGGACAGATCGATCGGCCTGGCTACACCTTC,CSARGQIDRPGYTF,TRBD1,TRBV20-1,NA,14,TRBJ1-2
TGTGCCAGCAGCTCAGGACCCTACACAGATACGCAGTATTTT,CASSSGPYTDTQYF,NA,TRBV7-2,many,14,TRBJ2-3
TGTGCCAGCAATCTAGGGTCACCCAATTCACCCCTCCACTTT,CASNLGSPNSPLHF,NA,TRBV28,NA,14,TRBJ1-6
TGTGCCAGCCGAGGGGGACCGCAGGGAACCGGGGAGCTGTTTTTT,CASRGGPQGTGELFF,NA,TRBV7-9,few,15,TRBJ2-2
TGCAGGAAGGAGTTGGACCGCGCACGTCAGCCCCAGCATTTT,CRKELDRARQPQHF,NA,TRBV29-1,NA,14,TRBJ1-5
TGTGCCAGCAGCTTGGATTCAACAGGGAAGTACTTC,CASSLDSTGKYF,NA,TRBV5-6,NA,12,TRBJ2-7
TGCAGTGCTAGAGATTTCGGAACGGACGGACCGGAGCAGTTCTTC,CSARDFGTDGPEQFF,NA,TRBV20-1,NA,15,TRBJ2-1
TGTGCCAGCAGTTACGGCTCCGGTGGGGGCACTGAAGCTTTCTTT,CASSYGSGGGTEAFF,NA,TRBV6-5,NA,15,TRBJ1-1
TGTGCCAGCAGAGATACCGGGACAGTGAACACTGAAGCTTTCTTT,CASRDTGTVNTEAFF,TRBD1,TRBV7-9,many,15,TRBJ1-1
TGTGCCAGCAGCTCCGGAGAGGGCCCCACAGATACGCAGTATTTT,CASSSGEGPTDTQYF,NA,TRBV12-3/TRBV12-4,NA,15,TRBJ2-3
TGTGCCAGCAGCCAAGGTGAACTAGTCGGTGAGCAGTTCTTC,CASSQGELVGEQFF,NA,TRBV4-2,NA,14,TRBJ2-1
TGTGCCAGCAGCCCCAGGACAGGGGCCGGCACTGAAGCTTTCTTT,CASSPRTGAGTEAFF,TRBD1,TRBV7-2,many,15,TRBJ1-1
TGTGCCAGCACTGATCTCGGACTAGCCTCCACAGATACGCAGTATTTT,CASTDLGLASTDTQYF,TRBD2,TRBV7-2,many,16,TRBJ2-3
TGTGCCAGCAGCCCCTGGGGGCCGGATAGCTCCTACGAGCAGTACTTC,CASSPWGPDSSYEQYF,NA,TRBV6-2/TRBV6-3,NA,16,TRBJ2-7
TGCAGTGCTCAGACAAGGGGTGACACTGAAGCTTTCTTT,CSAQTRGDTEAFF,NA,TRBV20-1,NA,13,TRBJ1-1
TGTGACAGCAGCTACGGGACAGATACGCAGTATTTT,CDSSYGTDTQYF,NA,TRBV7-9,NA,12,TRBJ2-3
TGTGCTAGTGGTTTGGGCTCCGGGACAGGGGATATTTGGGCCGGAAACACCATATATTTT,CASGLGSGTGDIWAGNTIYF,TRBD1,TRBV12-5,many,20,TRBJ1-3
TGTGCCAGTAGTATAAAGGCGGCCGATCTTGCTAATGAAAAACTGTTTTTT,CASSIKAADLANEKLFF,NA,TRBV19,NA,17,TRBJ1-4
TGTGCCAGCGAAGAGGGCCCCGGCGGGGAGACCCAGTACTTC,CASEEGPGGETQYF,NA,TRBV6-2/TRBV6-3,few,14,TRBJ2-5
TGCAGCGTTGAATTAGGGTGGGAGCAGTTCTTC,CSVELGWEQFF,NA,TRBV29-1,NA,11,TRBJ2-1
TGTGCCAGCAGTACTGGTTCGACAAAACTCAACTTC,CASSTGSTKLNF,NA,TRBV28,many,12,TRBJ1-2
TGTGCCCCCCGGGAGAAGAACACTGAAGCTTTCTTT,CAPREKNTEAFF,NA,TRBV2,few,12,TRBJ1-1
TGTGCCAGCAGTACCCCTGCGACACGATTGACTGAAGCTTTCTTT,CASSTPATRLTEAFF,NA,TRBV28,NA,15,TRBJ1-1
TGTGCCAGCATTTCCCGGGGTGGCAATGAGCAGTTCTTC,CASISRGGNEQFF,NA,TRBV28,NA,13,TRBJ2-1
TGCGCCAGCAGCCCCGGACGGTCCACTGAAGCTTTCTTT,CASSPGRSTEAFF,NA,TRBV4-1,many,13,TRBJ1-1
TGTGCCAGCAGTTTACCGGGACTAGCGGGGGGGCCGTACAATGAGCAGTTCTTC,CASSLPGLAGGPYNEQFF,TRBD2,TRBV6-5,few,18,TRBJ2-1
TGTGCCAGCAGTTTACGTGTGGTAGGGGCCGCCCGGGATCAGCCCCAGCATTTT,CASSLRVVGAARDQPQHF,NA,TRBV28,many,18,TRBJ1-5
TGCAGTGCTTTACCGACAGGGTTCGGTGGCTACACCTTC,CSALPTGFGGYTF,TRBD1,TRBV20-1,NA,13,TRBJ1-2
TGTGCCAGCAGCCAAGATGGGGGGTGGAACACTGAAGCTTTCTTT,CASSQDGGWNTEAFF,NA,TRBV14,NA,15,TRBJ1-1
TGCGCCAGCATGTCGAACACTGAAGCTTTCTTT,CASMSNTEAFF,NA,TRBV5-1,many,11,TRBJ1-1
TGTGCCAGCAACAGCGGGAAGATGGGCAACCTCCCCCGTTATGGCTACACCTTC,CASNSGKMGNLPRYGYTF,NA,TRBV6-2/TRBV6-3,NA,18,TRBJ1-2
TGCGCCAGCAGCCCACGAGGGAGTTTGCTCTACAATGAGCAGTTCTTC,CASSPRGSLLYNEQFF,NA,TRBV5-1,NA,16,TRBJ2-1
TGCAGCGTTGTATTTCGTCTTGGGGATGGCTACACCTTC,CSVVFRLGDGYTF,NA,TRBV29-1,NA,13,TRBJ1-2
TGTGCCAGCACCAGACCCCCTACCTGGCAGTTCTTC,CASTRPPTWQFF,NA,TRBV7-9,few,12,TRBJ2-1
TGTGCCAGCAGCTTGACTAGCGGGGGGTTGTCCCTAGCCAAAAACATTCAGTACTTC,CASSLTSGGLSLAKNIQYF,TRBD2,TRBV7-8,few,19,TRBJ2-4
TGTGCCAGCAGCAACCCCACCGGGGAGCTGTTTTTT,CASSNPTGELFF,NA,TRBV7-9,NA,12,TRBJ2-2
TGTGCCAGCAGCGGGGGGACAGGCAACTATGGCTACACCTTC,CASSGGTGNYGYTF,TRBD1,TRBV9,NA,14,TRBJ1-2